Below, 21 T cell receptor beta chains from the same sample are listed, as sequenced in a study of T-cell reconstitution after alpha-beta-depleted transplantation in children. Unique molecular identifiers tagged the TCRbeta library. MiXCR was run by TCRdb on the PCR reads, yielding one entry per CDR3 protein. The table lists about 370,000 distinct CDR3 sequences, around 21% of them singletons. The sample in question was PBMCs from the stem cell graft donor, obtained from the stem cell graft. The receptors shown here come from a human donor who donated a stem cell graft to a child with acute myeloid leukemia.

This CDR3 is CASSPPTSLINEQFF. CDR3 nucleotide sequence: TGTGCCAGCAGTCCCCCTACTAGCCTTATCAATGAGCAGTTCTTC. The chain carries TRBV12-3 or TRBV12-4 and TRBJ2-1, with a possible D match to TRBD2 (6 bases). V lost 5 bases, J lost 6 bases, and 17 bases lay in between. The CDR3 has 15 residues.

Only a few counts were recorded for this clonotype. The chain is built from TRBV7-2 and TRBJ2-5, with 10 bases that match TRBD2. This CDR3 is 16 amino acids long. CDR1 SGHTA and CDR2 FQGNSA come from the germline V gene. V was pared by 0 bases and J by 2 bases, with 3 bases of the junction left unmatched. CDR3 coding DNA: TGTGCCAGCAGCTTAGCCAGGACTAGCGGTCAAGAGACCCAGTACTTC. It codes for CASSLARTSGQETQYF.

This clonotype was seen a handful of times. The rearrangement links TRBV3-1 to TRBJ2-1; tentative D call: TRBD2 (7 bases). CDR1 and CDR2 from the germline V gene are LGHDT and YNNKEL (reference sequence). Deletions cut 3 bases from V and 14 bases from J, with 11 bases between. The CDR3 is made up of 11 amino acids. DNA of the CDR3: TGTGCCAGCAGCCAGGAAGGGGGGGAGTTCTTC. Amino acid sequence: CASSQEGGEFF.

Worth noting for this clonotype: This may stem from a read error, because a much larger clone lies one nucleotide away. The V gene is TRBV5-1, the J gene TRBJ2-1; maybe TRBD2 (5 bases). Germline V gene data show CDR1 as SGHRS and CDR2 as YFSETQ. The length of the CDR3 is 14 residues. The CDR3 spells CASSLEVDYNGQFF. The CDR3 coding sequence is TGCGCCAGCAGCTTGGAAGTAGACTACAATGGGCAGTTCTTC.

At least ten counts were recorded for this clonotype. The V gene is TRBV12-3 or TRBV12-4, the J gene TRBJ1-1, with D unresolved. There are 10 residues in the CDR3. Trimming stripped 5 bases from V and 10 bases from J, with 8 bases between. The CDR3 region has the DNA TGTGCCAGCAGTGGAGTGGGAGCTTTCTTT. Amino acids: CASSGVGAFF.

This chain links TRBV20-1 with TRBJ2-7; D perhaps matches TRBD1 (6 bases). Germline V CDR1 and CDR2: DFQATT, SNEGSKA (reference sequence). This CDR3 is built from 13 residues. V was cut by 5 bases and J by 2 bases, with 13 bases left in between. The CDR3 loop reads CSAGQQGAYEQYF. The CDR3, as DNA: TGCAGTGCTGGACAACAGGGCGCCTACGAGCAGTACTTC.

This chain joins TRBV29-1 and TRBJ2-1; a weak D match, TRBD1 (5 bases). With 0 bases removed from V and 12 bases from J, the gap between germline ends came to 6 bases. The CDR3 runs 10 residues. The germline CDR1 and CDR2 sequences are SQVTM and ANQGSEA. The CDR3 nucleotides read TGCAGCGTTGAAGACAGGGCGCAGTTCTTC. Protein sequence: CSVEDRAQFF.

This clonotype was observed a few times. This sequence joins TRBV29-1 and TRBJ2-6; D not resolved. The germline CDR1 and CDR2 sequences are SQVTM and ANQGSEA. V gave up 7 bases and J gave up 0 bases, with 13 bases separating them. CDR3 length: 15 residues. As DNA, the CDR3 is TGCAGCGCCCTCCCACAGAGCTCTGGGGCCAACGTCCTGACTTTC. It is translated as CSALPQSSGANVLTF.

The V gene is TRBV12-5, the J gene TRBJ2-3; the D gene could be TRBD1 or TRBD2 (6 bases each). Per germline, CDR1 LGHNT and CDR2 FRNRAP. CDR3 size: 14 residues. The V end was cut by 3 bases, the J end by 4 bases, with 11 bases between. CDR3 sequence reads: CASGLGGGADTQYF. The DNA of the CDR3 is TGTGCTAGTGGTTTAGGGGGAGGCGCAGATACGCAGTATTTT.

This clonotype was seen ten or more times. The chain recombines TRBV29-1 with TRBJ2-6, with D tentatively TRBD1 or TRBD2 (5 bases each). In germline, CDR1 is SQVTM, CDR2 ANQGSEA. V dropped 6 bases and J dropped 0 bases, with 9 bases sitting between them. The CDR3 is 14 residues long. DNA for the CDR3: TGCAGCGTGGCAGGGACCTCTGGGGCCAACGTCCTGACTTTC. Translating gives CSVAGTSGANVLTF.

The chain carries TRBV25-1 and TRBJ2-5; D gene unclear. The CDR3 loop spans 14 amino acids. Germline V lookup: CDR1 MGHDK, CDR2 SYGVNS. V gave up 6 bases and J gave up 7 bases, with 18 bases separating them. In DNA form, the CDR3 reads TGTGCCAGCAGGGACGACCTTGCCCACGGGACCCAGTACTTC. Translating gives CASRDDLAHGTQYF.

This clonotype was observed a handful of times. The J gene is TRBJ2-1, the V gene TRBV12-3 or TRBV12-4; D call uncertain. The CDR3 covers 10 residues. With 3 bases removed from V and 8 bases from J, the gap between germline ends came to 2 bases. The CDR3 nucleotides read TGTGCCAGCAGTTTTCATGAGCAGTTCTTC. Amino acids: CASSFHEQFF.

The chain joins TRBV11-2 to TRBJ2-1, with 7 bases that match TRBD2. CDR3 length: 16 amino acids. Germline-derived CDR1 and CDR2 are SGHAT and FQNNGV. With 7 bases clipped from V and 5 bases from J, the junction kept 14 bases outside the gene matches. The DNA for the CDR3 is TGTGCCAGCACTGAGAGGGAGGGAGGACCGCACAATGAGCAGTTCTTC. Translated: CASTEREGGPHNEQFF.

CDR3 protein: CASSELLAGVPNTGELFF. For the CDR3, the DNA is TGTGCCAGCAGTGAGCTCCTAGCGGGAGTCCCGAACACCGGGGAGCTGTTTTTT. The chain has TRBV25-1 and TRBJ2-2; 10 bases are shared with TRBD2. V lost 3 bases and J lost 0; bases outside the gene matches: 7. This CDR3 contains 18 residues. Germline CDR1 MGHDK, CDR2 SYGVNS.

The gene calls are TRBV15 and TRBJ2-5, with D perhaps matching TRBD2 (7 bases). V was shortened by 3 bases and J by 5 bases, with 16 bases between the two germline ends. Looked up from germline, CDR1 is LNHNV and CDR2 is YYDKDF (reference sequence). The length of the CDR3 is 15 residues. CDR3 nucleotide sequence: TGTGCCACCAGCAGGGGGGCGGGAGATTTGGAGACCCAGTACTTC. Encoded protein: CATSRGAGDLETQYF.

This clonotype was picked up a small number of times. The chain is built from TRBV4-1 and TRBJ1-5; a weak D match, TRBD1 (5 bases). The CDR3 sequence is 15 residues long. Germline CDR1 is MGHRA and CDR2 is YSYEKL. Trimming took off 1 base at V and 3 bases at J, with 10 bases between the two ends. CDR3 region: CASSQVKQDNQPQHF. In DNA form, the CDR3 reads TGCGCCAGCAGCCAAGTGAAACAGGACAATCAGCCCCAGCATTTT.

The rearrangement uses TRBV28 and TRBJ2-5; TRBD1 matches at 9 bases. V gave up 6 bases and J gave up 0 bases; unmatched junction bases: 5. The germline CDR1 and CDR2 sequences are MDHEN and SYDVKM. The CDR3 totals 15 residues. In nucleotides, the CDR3 is TGTGCCAGCAGGCTTGACAGGGGGTACCAAGAGACCCAGTACTTC. Residues: CASRLDRGYQETQYF.

The chain recombines TRBV5-1 with TRBJ2-5, with 12 nucleotides matching TRBD2. CDR3 length: 15 amino acids. Losses at the gene ends were 4 bases for V and 5 bases for J; bases not matched to a gene: 6. The germline V gene has CDR1 SGHRS and CDR2 YFSETQ. The CDR3 loop reads CASSLRTSGTETQYF. CDR3 DNA sequence: TGCGCCAGCAGCCTCCGGACTAGCGGGACTGAGACCCAGTACTTC.

J is TRBJ2-1 and V is TRBV9, with D possibly TRBD1 on 5 matching bases. Between the trimmed V and J ends, which lost 4 bases and 9 bases, there was a span of 23 bases. CDR1 is SGDLS and CDR2 is YYNGEE in the germline V gene. The CDR3 covers 16 residues. The CDR3 bases are TGTGCCAGCAGCCTGGGTGGGGCGAGTGCGGTCGGTGAGCAGTTCTTC. This encodes CASSLGGASAVGEQFF.

This clonotype was counted ten times or more. The rearrangement links TRBV12-3 or TRBV12-4 to TRBJ2-2; D gene uncertain. The CDR3 is 14 residues long. Deletions cut 6 bases from V and 0 bases from J, with 8 bases between. Here the CDR3 reads CASSLASNTGELFF. DNA for the CDR3: TGTGCCAGCAGCTTGGCCTCGAACACCGGGGAGCTGTTTTTT.

This clonotype has a handful of counts. The chain links TRBV9 to TRBJ2-1; 7 bases are shared with TRBD1. The CDR3 sequence is 15 residues long. The junction had 7 bases not matched to a gene; V was cut back by 3 bases and J by 4 bases. Per the germline V gene, CDR1 is SGDLS and CDR2 is YYNGEE. The CDR3 DNA follows: TGTGCCAGCAGCGCGGCCCCGGGACAGTACAATGAGCAGTTCTTC. It codes for CASSAAPGQYNEQFF.